Presented here are 23 T cell receptor beta chains from one specimen sequenced in a study of CD8+ T cells in alopecia areata. Sequencing templates came from extracted RNA that was reverse transcribed into cDNA. The data were produced by immunoSEQ multiplex PCR, yet TCRdb's version contains in-frame clones alone and is incomplete. Of about 150,000 clones in the sample, roughly 50% were seen once. The material sequenced was CD4+ T cells sorted from blood. The receptors were gathered from a human donor with alopecia areata.

The V call is TRBV4-2, the J call TRBJ2-5; D is uncertain. This CDR3 comprises 13 residues. Per germline, CDR1 LGHNA and CDR2 YNFKEQ. With 0 bases removed from V and 4 bases from J, the gap between germline ends came to 6 bases. CDR3 DNA sequence: TGTGCCAGCAGCCAAGATCGAGGAGAGACCCAGTACTTC. Amino acid sequence: CASSQDRGETQYF.

This clone was seen only a few times. This sequence joins TRBV4-2 and TRBJ2-3; tentatively, D is TRBD2 (6 bases). Trimming cost V 2 bases and J 5 bases, with 11 bases left between them. Germline V gene data show CDR1 as LGHNA and CDR2 as YNFKEQ. The CDR3 loop spans 14 amino acids. The CDR3 protein is CASSQLAGRDTQYF. CDR3 nucleotides: TGTGCCAGCAGCCAATTGGCCGGGAGAGATACGCAGTATTTT.

This clone turned up a few times. The V call is TRBV10-3, the J call TRBJ2-7; 7 bases agree with TRBD1. Per germline, CDR1 ENHRY and CDR2 SYGVKD. The ends lost 6 bases at V and 0 bases at J; junction bases unmatched: 5. The CDR3 has 14 residues. CDR3 region: CAIRGQASSYEQYF. In DNA, the CDR3 is TGTGCCATCAGAGGACAGGCTAGCTCCTACGAGCAGTACTTC.

This clone was found a few times. The chain recombines TRBV14 with TRBJ2-1; D uncertain. CDR3 size: 15 residues. V gave up 4 bases and J gave up 3 bases, with 13 bases separating them. CDR1 is SGHDN, CDR2 FVKESK, per germline. The CDR3 nucleotides are TGTGCCAGCAGCCCCCAGCCGGGTAGCTACAATGAGCAGTTCTTC. Translation gives CASSPQPGSYNEQFF.

The chain employs TRBV28 and TRBJ2-5; a possible D gene is TRBD1 (6 bases). Trimming removed 5 bases from V and 6 bases from J, with 19 bases in between. The V gene's germline CDR1 is MDHEN and CDR2 SYDVKM. The CDR3 runs 15 residues. The CDR3 is CASSRPWGPKKTQYF. DNA for the CDR3: TGTGCCAGCAGTCGCCCTTGGGGGCCAAAAAAGACCCAGTACTTC.

The gene calls are TRBV5-4 and TRBJ2-7; no clear D gene. The CDR3 extends over 13 amino acids. V lost 0 bases to trimming and J lost 3 bases, with 7 bases between them. Germline V gene data show CDR1 as SGHNT and CDR2 as YYREEE (reference sequence). The CDR3 loop reads CASSLGLDYEQYF. The CDR3 nucleotides are TGTGCCAGCAGCTTGGGGCTGGACTACGAGCAGTACTTC.

This clone appeared a few times. The chain combines TRBV29-1 with TRBJ1-5, with a weak D call TRBD1 (5 bases). The V and J ends lost 4 bases and 4 bases respectively, with 14 bases between them. The CDR3 totals 14 residues. The V gene's germline CDR1 is SQVTM and CDR2 ANQGSEA. The CDR3 DNA follows: TGCAGCGTTGGGGGCCTGGGGGGTAATCAGCCCCAGCATTTT. Its protein product is CSVGGLGGNQPQHF.

The table lists this clone with a few counts. The chain joins TRBV7-9 to TRBJ2-7; D is unresolved. V was pared by 1 base and J by 4 bases, with 8 bases between. The germline V gene has CDR1 SEHNR and CDR2 FQNEAQ (reference sequence). The CDR3 consists of 13 residues. DNA of the CDR3: TGTGCCAGCAGCTTAGGGGATGGTTACGAGCAGTACTTC. Encoded protein: CASSLGDGYEQYF.

This chain connects TRBV2 to TRBJ2-3; 8 bases agree with TRBD2. Germline values: CDR1 SNHLY, CDR2 FYNNEI. V dropped 7 bases and J dropped 6; count of bases not matched to a gene: 15. CDR3 length equals 16 residues. The CDR3 protein is CASKRTSSPNGDTQYF. The CDR3 DNA is TGTGCCAGCAAAAGGACTAGCTCTCCCAACGGCGATACGCAGTATTTT.

There are a few counts of this clone. The chain joins TRBV29-1 to TRBJ2-7; 9 nucleotides line up with TRBD1. The junction had 11 bases not matched to a gene; V was cut back by 4 bases and J by 4 bases. Germline CDR1 SQVTM, CDR2 ANQGSEA. This CDR3 comprises 15 residues. The CDR3 reads CSVGVSGTGPYEQYF. In nucleotides, the CDR3 is TGCAGCGTTGGGGTATCCGGGACAGGGCCGTACGAGCAGTACTTC.

In its sample, this clone was seen a few times. The chain joins TRBV2 to TRBJ1-2; 11 positions agree with TRBD1. V lost 7 bases and J lost 8; bases outside the gene matches: 12. The CDR3 is made up of 15 amino acids. The germline CDR1 and CDR2 sequences are SNHLY and FYNNEI. CDR3: CASKNAGTGGRGYTF. The CDR3, as DNA: TGTGCCAGCAAGAACGCGGGGACAGGGGGAAGAGGCTACACCTTC. Looking up the rest from reference TRBV2 and TRBJ1-2 gives the full variable domain: EPEVTQTPSHQVTQMGQEVILRCVPISNHLYFYWYRQILGQKVEFLVSFYNNEISEKSEIFDDQFSVERPDGSNFTLKIRSTKLEDSAMYFCASKNAGTGGRGYTFGSGTRLTVV.

CDR3 sequence (DNA): TGTGCCAGCAGTTCGGGGGGCGTCGGGGAGACCCAGTACTTC. Translated: CASSSGGVGETQYF. This chain links TRBV5-6 with TRBJ2-5, with D possibly being TRBD2 (7 bases). The CDR3 length is 14 residues. V lost 5 bases and J lost 5, with 16 bases in between. Per the germline V gene, CDR1 is SGHDT and CDR2 is YYEEEE.

The chain uses TRBV28 and TRBJ1-5; the D is unclear. V was trimmed by 5 bases and J by 5 bases, leaving 19 bases between them. CDR1 is MDHEN and CDR2 is SYDVKM in the germline V gene. This CDR3 comprises 16 residues. DNA for the CDR3: TGTGCCAGCAGTGCCCCCCGTATCCTATCCCATCAGCCCCAGCATTTT. Translated, it gives CASSAPRILSHQPQHF.

This clone was seen a few times. The chain uses TRBV29-1 and TRBJ1-2, with a weak D call TRBD1 (6 bases). Trimming cost V 7 bases and J 7 bases, with 19 bases left between them. The CDR3 has 13 residues. The germline V gene has CDR1 SQVTM and CDR2 ANQGSEA. Written as DNA, the CDR3 is TGCAGCGCCCGACAGGCTGTCCTCTCTGGCTACACCTTC. It translates to CSARQAVLSGYTF. The variable domain in full, with the rest retrieved from reference TRBV29-1 and TRBJ1-2, is SAVISQKPSRDICQRGTSLTIQCQVDSQVTMMFWYRQQPGQSLTLIATANQGSEATYESGFVIDKFPISRPNLTFSTLTVSNMSPEDSSIYLCSARQAVLSGYTFGSGTRLTVV.

The table lists this clone with a few counts. V and J are TRBV15 and TRBJ2-1; 7 bases match TRBD2. Germline trimming cut 3 bases from V and 3 bases from J; bases unmatched to any gene: 2. The CDR3 consists of 14 residues. CDR1 and CDR2 from the germline V gene are LNHNV and YYDKDF (reference sequence). This CDR3 reads CATSRLAGYNEQFF. The CDR3 DNA sequence: TGTGCCACCAGCAGGTTAGCGGGCTACAATGAGCAGTTCTTC.

The V call is TRBV29-1, the J call TRBJ2-3; D may correspond to TRBD1 or TRBD2 (5 bases each). The germline V gene has CDR1 SQVTM and CDR2 ANQGSEA. Trimming removed 4 bases from V and 2 bases from J, with 13 bases in between. This CDR3 region has 14 residues. The CDR3: CSVGGRSHTDTQYF. The CDR3 DNA reads as TGCAGCGTTGGGGGACGGTCCCACACAGATACGCAGTATTTT.

The J gene is TRBJ1-5, the V gene TRBV29-1; no reliable D call. Germline values: CDR1 SQVTM, CDR2 ANQGSEA. The CDR3 runs 14 residues. V gave up 4 bases and J gave up 5 bases, with 15 bases separating them. The CDR3 region is CSVAGQGRDQPQHF. The CDR3 DNA follows: TGCAGCGTTGCAGGTCAAGGGAGGGATCAGCCCCAGCATTTT.

V and J are TRBV7-2 and TRBJ2-1, with a possible D match to TRBD1 (6 bases). V shed 9 bases and J shed 4 bases, with 13 bases lying between them. Germline V gives CDR1 SGHTA, CDR2 FQGNSA. The CDR3 is made up of 13 amino acids. CDR3 nucleotide sequence: TGTGCCAGTCCTACTACAGGGTACAATGAGCAGTTCTTC. Amino acid sequence: CASPTTGYNEQFF.

The chain uses TRBV30 and TRBJ1-1; D gene ambiguous. Trimming shortened V by 2 bases and J by 1 base, and 8 bases separated the two germline ends. Germline V CDR1 and CDR2: GTSNPN, SVGIG (reference sequence). The CDR3 extends over 13 amino acids. The CDR3 DNA reads TGTGCCTGGAGTTGGGCAGGGAACACTGAAGCTTTCTTT. Amino acids: CAWSWAGNTEAFF. Complete variable domain (other parts from reference TRBV30 and TRBJ1-1): SQTIHQWPATLVQPVGSPLSLECTVEGTSNPNLYWYRQAAGRGLQLLFYSVGIGQISSEVPQNLSASRPQDRQFILSSKKLLLSDSGFYLCAWSWAGNTEAFFGQGTRLTVV.

This clone was found a few times. This sequence joins TRBV29-1 and TRBJ2-7; D might be TRBD1 (5 bases). V lost 5 bases, J lost 1 base, and 6 bases lay in between. This CDR3 is built from 11 residues. Germline CDR1 is SQVTM and CDR2 is ANQGSEA. In DNA form, the CDR3 reads TGCAGCGTTCGACAGTCCTACGAGCAGTACTTC. It codes for CSVRQSYEQYF.

The chain couples TRBV6-5 to TRBJ1-2; the D gene is possibly TRBD1 (5 bases). The V end was cut by 7 bases, the J end by 5 bases, with 14 bases between. The CDR3 length is 13 residues. Germline V gene lookup returns CDR1 MNHEY and CDR2 SVGAGI. CDR3 region: CASTPGARYGYTF. The CDR3 nucleotides read TGTGCCAGCACCCCCGGGGCACGTTATGGCTACACCTTC.

A few counts support this clone. This chain uses TRBV19 with TRBJ2-3; TRBD2 might be the D (7 bases). Germline-derived CDR1 and CDR2 are LNHDA and SQIVND (reference sequence). The V end was cut by 4 bases, the J end by 3 bases, with 14 bases between. The CDR3 extends over 15 amino acids. The CDR3 region has the DNA TGTGCCAGTAGTAGGGCAAGCGGGACAACAGATACGCAGTATTTT. It yields the protein CASSRASGTTDTQYF.

The genes are TRBV5-6 and TRBJ2-7; D perhaps matches TRBD1 (5 bases). The CDR3 is 15 residues long. V lost 0 bases and J 2 bases, leaving 12 bases between the germline ends. Germline CDR1 and CDR2: SGHDT and YYEEEE. CDR3 bases: TGTGCCAGCAGCTTGGTTGGCACAGGAACCTACGAGCAGTACTTC. Its protein product is CASSLVGTGTYEQYF.